One sample yielded the 13 T cell receptor beta chains listed below, sequenced in a study of blood T cell repertoires in COVID-19. Sequenced by immunoSEQ multiplex PCR; TCRdb stores in-frame clones only, minus some. The repertoire has over 300,000 clones, roughly 89% of them found once; the top ten carry about 7%. Material: peripheral blood. Receptor source: a man between 18 and 35 years old with active or convalescent COVID-19.

The rearrangement joins TRBV5-6 to TRBJ2-7, with D maybe TRBD2 (6 bases). V lost 5 bases and J lost 0, with 18 bases in between. CDR3 length: 16 amino acids. Germline V CDR1 and CDR2: SGHDT, YYEEEE. DNA for the CDR3: TGTGCCAGCAGTATTCCCCCGAGGGAGGACTCCTACGAGCAGTACTTC. As protein: CASSIPPREDSYEQYF.

The rearrangement joins TRBV9 to TRBJ2-1; TRBD2 matches at 8 bases. Germline CDR1 SGDLS, CDR2 YYNGEE. V was pared by 0 bases and J by 0 bases, with 5 bases of the junction left unmatched. The CDR3 consists of 17 residues. DNA of the CDR3: TGTGCCAGCAGCGTAGGACTAGCGCGGAGCTCCTACAATGAGCAGTTCTTC. Protein product: CASSVGLARSSYNEQFF.

The V call is TRBV5-1, the J call TRBJ2-3, with D unresolved. Trimming removed 4 bases at V and 0 bases at J, with 6 bases between. Germline V gene sequence: CDR1 SGHRS, CDR2 YFSETQ. The CDR3 is 13 amino acids. CDR3 residues: CASSVTSTDTQYF. DNA of the CDR3: TGCGCCAGCAGCGTGACTAGCACAGATACGCAGTATTTT. The full variable domain, with the rest looked up from reference TRBV5-1 and TRBJ2-3, is KAGVTQTPRYLIKTRGQQVTLSCSPISGHRSVSWYQQTPGQGLQFLFEYFSETQRNKGNFPGRFSGRQFSNSRSEMNVSTLELGDSALYLCASSVTSTDTQYFGPGTRLTVL.

The chain carries TRBV19 and TRBJ1-5; 7 bases are shared with TRBD1. The V segment lost 4 bases and the J segment 3 bases; nucleotides outside the gene matches: 6. This CDR3 spans 15 amino acids. CDR1 and CDR2 (germline): LNHDA, SQIVND (reference sequence). The CDR3 DNA sequence: TGTGCCAGTAGTACAACAGGGGTGGTCAATCAGCCCCAGCATTTT. Protein sequence: CASSTTGVVNQPQHF. The whole variable domain, filled in from reference TRBV19 and TRBJ1-5, reads DGGITQSPKYLFRKEGQNVTLSCEQNLNHDAMYWYRQDPGQGLRLIYYSQIVNDFQKGDIAEGYSVSREKKESFPLTVTSAQKNPTAFYLCASSTTGVVNQPQHFGDGTRLSIL.

The chain recombines TRBV5-1 with TRBJ2-7; D is undetermined. The ends were cut back, 1 base at V and 6 bases at J, with 17 bases in the middle. Germline CDR1 is SGHRS and CDR2 is YFSETQ. The CDR3 covers 15 residues. CDR3 in amino acids: CASSLTTGHTREQYF. The CDR3 coding sequence is TGCGCCAGCAGCTTGACCACGGGTCACACGCGCGAGCAGTACTTC.

This chain connects TRBV4-1 to TRBJ1-2; D is possibly TRBD1 (5 bases). Germline CDR1 is MGHRA and CDR2 is YSYEKL. Trimming pared 4 bases from V and 6 bases from J, leaving 21 bases between. CDR3 length equals 16 residues. The CDR3 DNA is TGCGCCAGCAGCCGCATGGTCTCTGAAGGGGAAAATGGCTACACCTTC. It encodes CASSRMVSEGENGYTF.

This chain joins TRBV2 and TRBJ2-7; 7 nucleotides align to TRBD1. The CDR3 length is 14 residues. J gave up 4 bases and V 4 bases, and 7 bases lay outside the gene matches. Looked up from germline, CDR1 is SNHLY and CDR2 is FYNNEI. The CDR3 here is CASSVGGYGYEQYF. DNA of the CDR3: TGTGCCAGCAGTGTAGGGGGCTATGGGTACGAGCAGTACTTC.

CDR3 in DNA: TGTGCCAGCAGCGCACAGGGGGTATATAATTCACCCCTCCACTTT. As protein: CASSAQGVYNSPLHF. V gene TRBV9 combines with J gene TRBJ1-6, with 8 bases that match TRBD1. The CDR3 is 15 residues long. Germline V gene lookup returns CDR1 SGDLS and CDR2 YYNGEE. The trim removed 3 bases at V and 4 bases at J, leaving 3 bases unmatched.

The genes are TRBV7-3 and TRBJ1-1, with a weak D call TRBD1 (5 bases). This CDR3 is 13 amino acids long. Germline V gene lookup returns CDR1 SGHTA and CDR2 FQGTGA. Between the trimmed V and J ends, which lost 8 bases and 4 bases, there was a span of 14 bases. The CDR3 is CASRLTGGTEAFF. The CDR3, as DNA: TGTGCCAGCCGTTTAACGGGGGGCACTGAAGCTTTCTTT.

With respect to this clone: Other nucleotide sequences in the sample specify the same CDR3. The genes are TRBV11-2 and TRBJ1-1; D might be TRBD1 (5 bases). This CDR3 has 13 amino acids. Trimming removed 4 bases from V and 2 bases from J, with 8 bases in between. Germline V gene lookup returns CDR1 SGHAT and CDR2 FQNNGV. The CDR3 protein is CASSSDRNTEAFF. The CDR3 bases are TGTGCCAGCAGCTCTGACAGAAACACTGAAGCTTTCTTT.

The rearrangement uses TRBV7-9 and TRBJ2-2, with TRBD1 matching over 8 bases. V lost 5 bases, J lost 4 bases, and 9 bases stayed unmatched. Germline V lookup: CDR1 SEHNR, CDR2 FQNEAQ (reference sequence). This CDR3 contains 16 residues. The CDR3 loop is CASSPTGQGATGELFF. CDR3 DNA sequence: TGTGCCAGCAGCCCCACCGGGCAGGGGGCCACCGGGGAGCTGTTTTTT.

This chain links TRBV4-3 with TRBJ2-5, with D possibly TRBD2 on 5 matching bases. Germline loops: CDR1 LGHNA, CDR2 YSLEER. The CDR3 totals 16 residues. Trimming removed 1 base at V and 1 base at J, with 13 bases between. The CDR3 region is CASSQGILAVQETQYF. The CDR3 coding sequence is TGCGCCAGCAGCCAAGGAATTCTAGCAGTCCAAGAGACCCAGTACTTC.

The chain links TRBV28 to TRBJ2-7; possible D gene TRBD2, 5 bases. Germline CDR1 reads MDHEN; CDR2 reads SYDVKM. V dropped 10 bases and J dropped 3 bases, with 19 bases sitting between them. The CDR3 is made up of 14 amino acids. CDR3 loop: CAILGRGKIYEQYF. The CDR3 nucleotides read TGTGCCATCCTAGGCCGGGGTAAAATCTACGAGCAGTACTTC.